The 24 T cell receptor beta chains in this list originate from one sample, sequenced in a study of cytomegalovirus exposure and HLA in healthy donors. Vbeta (60) and Jbeta (13) primers were used in the PCR. Produced via immunoSEQ multiplex PCR; TCRdb's table is partial and in-frame only. The data show around 130,000 clones, roughly four fifths seen once. Sample: PBMCs. The receptors stem from a male donor in good health and CMV-seropositive.

The J gene is TRBJ2-7, the V gene TRBV15; D is unclear. The V end was cut by 0 bases, the J end by 1 base, with 10 bases between. Germline CDR1 is LNHNV and CDR2 is YYDKDF (reference sequence). The CDR3 is made up of 15 amino acids. CDR3 bases: TGTGCCACCAGCAGAGATCGAGCAGGTTCCTACGAGCAGTACTTC. Its protein is CATSRDRAGSYEQYF. Drawing the rest from reference TRBV15 and TRBJ2-7, the complete variable domain is DAMVIQNPRYQVTQFGKPVTLSCSQTLNHNVMYWYQQKSSQAPKLLFHYYDKDFNNEADTPDNFQSRRPNTSFCFLDIRSPGLGDTAMYLCATSRDRAGSYEQYFGPGTRLTVT.

The chain is built from TRBV6-5 and TRBJ2-1; a weak D match, TRBD2 (5 bases). With 3 bases removed from V and 6 bases from J, the gap between germline ends came to 15 bases. The CDR3 contains 15 residues. Germline V CDR1 and CDR2: MNHEY, SVGAGI. This CDR3 reads CASSYSRGLGNEQFF. In DNA form, the CDR3 reads TGTGCCAGCAGTTATTCCCGGGGTTTGGGCAATGAGCAGTTCTTC.

V and J are TRBV18 and TRBJ2-7, with D uncertain. This CDR3 contains 13 residues. Germline CDR1 is KGHSH and CDR2 is LQKENI. V was pared by 5 bases and J by 0 bases, with 8 bases between. CDR3 in DNA: TGTGCCAGCTCAGCACAGAGCTCCTACGAGCAGTACTTC. Protein sequence: CASSAQSSYEQYF.

This clone was recorded once. This chain uses TRBV9 with TRBJ2-2; D not resolved. Germline values: CDR1 SGDLS, CDR2 YYNGEE. Deletions cut 0 bases from V and 5 bases from J, with 5 bases between. The CDR3 spans 13 residues. Here the CDR3 DNA reads TGTGCCAGCAGCGTAGTTGCGACCGGGGAGCTGTTTTTT. Translation: CASSVVATGELFF.

The chain carries TRBV11-2 and TRBJ1-1; D gene unclear. This CDR3 region has 14 residues. Germline V gene sequence: CDR1 SGHAT, CDR2 FQNNGV. Deletions cut 1 base from V and 3 bases from J, with 9 bases between. CDR3 DNA sequence: TGTGCCAGCAGCTTAGCAGGTAAACACACTGAAGCTTTCTTT. Encoded protein: CASSLAGKHTEAFF.

The CDR3 region has the DNA TGTGCCATCAGTGAGTCGTTGACGGGGGAGACCCAGTACTTC. Residues: CAISESLTGETQYF. The rearrangement links TRBV10-3 to TRBJ2-5; maybe TRBD2 (5 bases). The germline V gene has CDR1 ENHRY and CDR2 SYGVKD. There are 14 residues in the CDR3. Trimming removed 0 bases from V and 5 bases from J, with 10 bases in between.

This chain joins TRBV5-5 and TRBJ1-1; weak D call: TRBD1 (5 bases). CDR3 length equals 15 residues. The ends were cut back, 2 bases at V and 1 base at J, with 12 bases in the middle. Per germline, CDR1 SGHKS and CDR2 YYEKEE (reference sequence). The CDR3 region is CASSFAGKGNTEAFF. CDR3 DNA: TGTGCCAGCAGCTTTGCAGGGAAGGGGAACACTGAAGCTTTCTTT. Drawing the rest from reference TRBV5-5 and TRBJ1-1, the complete variable domain is DAGVTQSPTHLIKTRGQQVTLRCSPISGHKSVSWYQQVLGQGPQFIFQYYEKEERGRGNFPDRFSARQFPNYSSELNVNALLLGDSALYLCASSFAGKGNTEAFFGQGTRLTVV.

This rearrangement joins TRBV4-3 to TRBJ2-7; the D gene is possibly TRBD2 (5 bases). CDR3 length equals 15 residues. Trimming shortened V by 0 bases and J by 3 bases, and 12 bases separated the two germline ends. The germline V gene encodes CDR1 LGHNA and CDR2 YSLEER. CDR3 in DNA: TGCGCCAGCAGCCAAGAAACGGGGTCGTTCTACGAGCAGTACTTC. It yields the protein CASSQETGSFYEQYF.

The V call is TRBV5-4, the J call TRBJ2-5; D is ambiguous. This CDR3 comprises 13 residues. The ends were cut back, 0 bases at V and 5 bases at J, with 8 bases in the middle. In germline, CDR1 is SGHNT, CDR2 YYREEE (reference sequence). The DNA for the CDR3 is TGTGCCAGCAGCTTGGGGCCGCAGGAGACCCAGTACTTC. This gives the protein CASSLGPQETQYF.

V and J are TRBV6-6 and TRBJ2-7, with D possibly TRBD2 on 7 matching bases. V lost 10 bases and J 3 bases, leaving 16 bases between the germline ends. CDR1 is MNHNY and CDR2 is SVGAGI in the germline V gene (reference sequence). CDR3 length: 13 residues. The CDR3 region has the DNA TGTGCCATCACGCGGGGGCTGTACTACGAGCAGTACTTC. It yields the protein CAITRGLYYEQYF.

The chain combines TRBV11-1 with TRBJ2-7; TRBD1 matches at 7 bases. V shed 0 bases, J shed 4 bases, and the junction held 15 bases outside the gene matches. CDR1 is SGHAT, CDR2 FQDESV, per germline (reference sequence). The CDR3 is 18 residues long. Here the CDR3 reads CASSLALGLGTDHYEQYF. CDR3 nucleotides: TGTGCCAGCAGCTTAGCGCTTGGACTCGGGACAGATCATTACGAGCAGTACTTC. The full variable domain, with the rest looked up from reference TRBV11-1 and TRBJ2-7, is EAEVAQSPRYKITEKSQAVAFWCDPISGHATLYWYRQILGQGPELLVQFQDESVVDDSQLPKDRFSAERLKGVDSTLKIQPAELGDSAMYLCASSLALGLGTDHYEQYFGPGTRLTVT.

The genes are TRBV5-6 and TRBJ2-5, with TRBD2 identical over 9 bases. The trim removed 4 bases at V and 5 bases at J, leaving 12 bases unmatched. This CDR3 has 16 residues. Germline-derived CDR1 and CDR2 are SGHDT and YYEEEE. CDR3 sequence (DNA): TGTGCCAGCAGCCCCGCCTATAGCGGGAGCCGGGAGACCCAGTACTTC. Its translation: CASSPAYSGSRETQYF. Full variable domain (outside the CDR3, taken from reference TRBV5-6 and TRBJ2-5): DAGVTQSPTHLIKTRGQQVTLRCSPKSGHDTVSWYQQALGQGPQFIFQYYEEEERQRGNFPDRFSGHQFPNYSSELNVNALLLGDSALYLCASSPAYSGSRETQYFGPGTRLLVL.

This chain links TRBV7-9 with TRBJ1-2; TRBD1 matches 8 bases. V lost 5 bases and J lost 4; bases outside the gene matches: 3. This CDR3 comprises 13 residues. Germline V gene sequence: CDR1 SEHNR, CDR2 FQNEAQ (reference sequence). CDR3 bases: TGTGCCAGCAGCGCACAGGGGGGCTATGGCTACACCTTC. Amino acids: CASSAQGGYGYTF. Full variable domain (rest looked up from reference TRBV7-9 and TRBJ1-2): DTGVSQNPRHKITKRGQNVTFRCDPISEHNRLYWYRQTLGQGPEFLTYFQNEAQLEKSRLLSDRFSAERPKGSFSTLEIQRTEQGDSAMYLCASSAQGGYGYTFGSGTRLTVV.

This chain connects TRBV4-2 to TRBJ1-4; TRBD1 might be the D (6 bases). Trimming pared 5 bases from V and 8 bases from J, leaving 21 bases between. The CDR3 contains 16 residues. Germline assignment: CDR1 LGHNA and CDR2 YNFKEQ. The CDR3: CASSSGGSRGGEKLFF. The DNA for the CDR3 is TGTGCCAGCAGCTCTGGGGGTAGCAGGGGCGGGGAAAAACTGTTTTTT.

The chain uses TRBV27 and TRBJ1-1; 10 nucleotides align to TRBD1. This CDR3 comprises 14 residues. The germline V gene has CDR1 MNHEY and CDR2 SMNVEV (reference sequence). V shed 5 bases and J 5 bases; nucleotides not matched to a gene: 5. CDR3 DNA sequence: TGTGCCAGCAGTCTGGACAGGGGGAGAACTGAAGCTTTCTTT. The encoded protein is CASSLDRGRTEAFF.

This chain links TRBV18 with TRBJ2-1, with 10 bases fitting TRBD1. V lost 3 bases, J lost 8 bases, and 7 bases stayed unmatched. This CDR3 has 15 residues. CDR1 and CDR2 from the germline V gene are KGHSH and LQKENI. CDR3 sequence: CASSPRDRGVDEQFF. The CDR3 bases are TGTGCCAGCTCACCTAGGGACAGGGGTGTTGATGAGCAGTTCTTC.

This clone was observed a single time. The rearrangement links TRBV5-5 to TRBJ2-7; possible D gene TRBD2, 5 bases. V shed 1 base and J shed 0 bases, with 23 bases lying between them. Per the germline V gene, CDR1 is SGHKS and CDR2 is YYEKEE (reference sequence). The CDR3 extends over 19 amino acids. The CDR3 sequence: CASSLLAWEPGLPSYEQYF. CDR3 DNA sequence: TGTGCCAGCAGCTTGCTGGCCTGGGAGCCCGGACTCCCCTCCTACGAGCAGTACTTC.

The J gene is TRBJ1-4, the V gene TRBV4-3; D call uncertain. CDR1 and CDR2 (germline): LGHNA, YSLEER. The CDR3 spans 14 residues. V lost 0 bases to trimming and J lost 8 bases, with 10 bases between them. This chain's CDR3 is CASSQDWAAEKLFF. In DNA form, the CDR3 reads TGCGCCAGCAGCCAAGATTGGGCAGCAGAAAAACTGTTTTTT.

V usage is TRBV5-5 and J usage is TRBJ1-5, with TRBD1 identical over 9 bases. V was pared by 4 bases and J by 3 bases, with 5 bases of the junction left unmatched. Germline V gene lookup returns CDR1 SGHKS and CDR2 YYEKEE (reference sequence). CDR3 size: 15 residues. CDR3 bases: TGTGCCAGCAGCCCCTGGACAGGGGACAATCAGCCCCAGCATTTT. Its translation: CASSPWTGDNQPQHF.

The CDR3 bases are TGTGCCAGCAGCTTAGGACAGGGACCGAATGAGCAGTTCTTC. The encoded protein is CASSLGQGPNEQFF. The genes are TRBV7-2 and TRBJ2-1, with 7 bases identical to TRBD1. V shed 1 base, J shed 7 bases, and the junction held 4 bases outside the gene matches. The CDR3 has 14 amino acids. Germline V lookup: CDR1 SGHTA, CDR2 FQGNSA.

The chain combines TRBV7-9 with TRBJ2-2; TRBD1 aligns across 9 bases. The ends lost 0 bases at V and 6 bases at J; junction bases unmatched: 2. This CDR3 spans 15 amino acids. Germline V CDR1 and CDR2: SEHNR, FQNEAQ (reference sequence). CDR3 residues: CASSLADRGSGELFF. The DNA of the CDR3 is TGTGCCAGCAGCTTAGCCGACAGGGGGTCCGGGGAGCTGTTTTTT.

This rearrangement joins TRBV7-8 to TRBJ2-1, with D possibly matching TRBD2 (5 bases). V was cut by 3 bases and J by 0 bases, with 15 bases left in between. This CDR3 spans 17 amino acids. Germline-derived CDR1 and CDR2 are SGHVS and FQNEAQ. The CDR3 bases are TGTGCCAGCAGCTTGGGCCTAGGACTGGCCTCCTACAATGAGCAGTTCTTC. It codes for CASSLGLGLASYNEQFF.

This clone has a single count. The chain is built from TRBV27 and TRBJ1-2; D is possibly TRBD1 (6 bases). V was cut by 5 bases and J by 3 bases, with 13 bases left in between. The CDR3 sequence is 14 residues long. From germline, CDR1 is MNHEY and CDR2 SMNVEV (reference sequence). The CDR3 is CASSKDRMDYGYTF. As DNA, the CDR3 is TGTGCCAGCAGTAAGGACAGAATGGACTATGGCTACACCTTC.

In nucleotides, the CDR3 is TGCAGCGTAAGATTGGACAGGGGGCGTTGGGAGCAGTACTTC. It codes for CSVRLDRGRWEQYF. This chain uses TRBV29-1 with TRBJ2-5, with 11 bases identical to TRBD1. Trimming at V came to 6 bases and at J to 11 bases, leaving 14 bases not matched to a gene. Germline CDR1 SQVTM, CDR2 ANQGSEA. This CDR3 is 14 amino acids long.